This T cell receptor beta chain derives from a study of blood T cell repertoires in COVID-19. Using immunoSEQ multiplex PCR, the repertoire was profiled, and TCRdb retains in-frame clones only, with some absent. This sample has under 130,000 clones; approximately 87% occur once, and the top ten carry over 10%. This CDR3 is built from 15 residues. V shed 4 bases and J shed 3 bases, with 11 bases lying between them. Germline loops: CDR1 SGDLS, CDR2 YYNGEE. The receptor was derived from a human donor in a cohort sampled during active or convalescent COVID-19. The chain couples TRBV9 to TRBJ1-6, with D possibly matching TRBD1 (6 bases). Sample: peripheral blood. The chain's CDR3 is CASSYREGYNSPLHF. CDR3 DNA sequence: TGTGCCAGCAGCTACAGGGAGGGCTATAATTCACCCCTCCACTTT.